The 6 T cell receptor gamma chains presented below share a single source sample, sequenced in a study of Vδ1+ human thymocytes. Extracted RNA was reverse transcribed into cDNA. CDR3 amplicons came from multiplex PCR with pooled V-gene forward and constant-region reverse primers. TCRdb applied CATT to the multiplex PCR reads for clone calling. The sample lists tens of thousands of gamma-chain clones, roughly an eighth seen once, with roughly 2% in the top ten. No antigens are known for them. Points from the study as a whole: In the thymus, TRG and TRD repertoires looked highly polyclonal with Gaussian CDR3 lengths.

The sequencing input was Vdelta1+ gamma-delta thymocytes from the thymus. Subset here: FACS-sorted CD3+ TCRalphabeta- TCRVdelta1+ TCRVdelta2- thymocytes. The receptors were sampled from a child less than two years old who had congenital heart surgery.

This clone showed up just a few times. This may come from a read error, since a much larger clone is one base off. This chain connects TRGV9 to TRGJ1 or TRGJ2. The germline gives CDR1 GITISATS, CDR2 ISYDGTV (reference sequence). V gave up 0 bases and J gave up 9 bases; unmatched junction bases: 5. The length of the CDR3 is 12 residues. The chain's CDR3 is CALWEVRCKKLF. Here the CDR3 DNA reads TGTGCCTTGTGGGAGGTGCGGTGTAAGAAACTCTTT.

The V gene is TRGV9, the J gene TRGJ1 or TRGJ2. CDR3 length: 15 residues. The germline V gene has CDR1 GITISATS and CDR2 ISYDGTV (reference sequence). The J segment lost 5 bases and the V segment lost 2 bases, leaving 12 bases of the junction unmatched. The CDR3 sequence: CALWEASLGHYKKLF. The CDR3, as DNA: TGTGCCTTGTGGGAGGCGAGCCTCGGCCATTATAAGAAACTCTTT.

With respect to this clone: This specimen includes other DNA sequences encoding the same CDR3. The chain joins TRGV2 to TRGJ1 or TRGJ2. The CDR3 sequence is 14 residues long. Per germline, CDR1 EGSNGY and CDR2 YDSYNSKV. Trimming cost V 0 bases and J 4 bases; bases outside gene matches: 6. The CDR3 sequence is CATWDGLDYYKKLF. The CDR3 DNA follows: TGTGCCACCTGGGACGGGCTCGACTATTATAAGAAACTCTTT.

The gene calls are TRGV5 and TRGJ1 or TRGJ2. V shed 6 bases and J 2 bases; nucleotides not matched to a gene: 13. The CDR3 length is 15 residues. Germline values: CDR1 VINAFY, CDR2 YDVSNSKD. This chain's CDR3 is CATWNSSGDYYKKLF. The CDR3 nucleotides are TGTGCCACCTGGAACTCTTCCGGGGATTATTATAAGAAACTCTTT.

This clone was seen more than once but under ten times. The chain links TRGV4 to TRGJ1 or TRGJ2. This CDR3 is 15 amino acids long. V shed 6 bases and J 4 bases; nucleotides not matched to a gene: 15. Germline V lookup: CDR1 EGSTGY, CDR2 YDSYTSSV. CDR3 protein: CATWNLRGGYYKKLF. CDR3 nucleotides: TGTGCCACCTGGAATTTAAGGGGCGGCTATTATAAGAAACTCTTT.

V gene TRGV9 combines with J gene TRGJ1 or TRGJ2. Germline trimming cut 3 bases from V and 9 bases from J; bases unmatched to any gene: 8. Looked up from germline, CDR1 is GITISATS and CDR2 is ISYDGTV (reference sequence). The CDR3 consists of 12 residues. The CDR3 spells CALWETISKKLF. CDR3 DNA sequence: TGTGCCTTGTGGGAGACGATATCTAAGAAACTCTTT.